One sample yielded the 2 T cell receptor beta chains listed below, sequenced in a study of cytomegalovirus exposure and HLA in healthy donors. 13 Jbeta primers and 60 Vbeta primers were used for the PCR. Data came from immunoSEQ multiplex PCR; TCRdb stores just in-frame clones and leaves some out. The table shows about 180,000 clones, with around three quarters occurring only once. Sequencing was done on a sample of PBMCs. The receptors here all came from a woman aged 40 to 49 in good health and CMV-seronegative.

The rearrangement links TRBV4-3 to TRBJ2-1; TRBD2 is a possible D gene (6 bases). Trimming took 2 bases from V and 5 from J, leaving 16 bases between them. The CDR3 has 16 residues. Germline V gives CDR1 LGHNA, CDR2 YSLEER. The chain's CDR3 is CASSQRSSGYNNEQFF. The CDR3 coding sequence is TGCGCCAGCAGCCAACGTTCCAGCGGGTATAACAATGAGCAGTTCTTC.

This chain uses TRBV28 with TRBJ2-7; TRBD1 might be the D (5 bases). CDR1 and CDR2 from the germline V gene are MDHEN and SYDVKM. This CDR3 spans 14 amino acids. The V end lost 6 bases, the J end lost 4 bases, and 16 bases lay between the germline ends. The CDR3: CASREVAGLYEQYF. CDR3 DNA sequence: TGTGCCAGCAGAGAGGTGGCAGGGCTGTACGAGCAGTACTTC.